A single sample is the source of the 14 T cell receptor beta chains below, sequenced in a study of shared clonotypes between healthy human individuals. Produced via immunoSEQ multiplex PCR; TCRdb's table is partial and in-frame only. This table holds more than 2 million clones, 95% found once. Sample: naive CD4+ T cells sorted from blood. Subset here: CD45RA+ positively selected. The source of these receptors is a man between 18 and 35 years old in good health.

The chain recombines TRBV2 with TRBJ1-3; weak D call: TRBD1 (5 bases). Trimming removed 7 bases from V and 2 bases from J, with 18 bases in between. CDR1 and CDR2 (germline): SNHLY, FYNNEI. This CDR3 region has 16 residues. CDR3 region: CASTPTGRGTGNTIYF. In DNA form, the CDR3 reads TGTGCCAGCACCCCCACGGGGCGAGGGACTGGAAACACCATATATTTT.

This chain's CDR3 is CASSPYPINNEQFF. The CDR3 nucleotides are TGTGCCAGCAGCCCTTATCCCATTAACAATGAGCAGTTCTTC. V and J are TRBV11-3 and TRBJ2-1; D unclear. Germline V lookup: CDR1 SGHNT, CDR2 YENEEA. This CDR3 region has 14 residues. Trimming shortened V by 5 bases and J by 5 bases, and 13 bases separated the two germline ends.

For this clone: This CDR3 is also generated by other DNA sequences in the sample. J is TRBJ2-7 and V is TRBV7-2; TRBD2 is a possible D gene (5 bases). The CDR3 consists of 13 residues. Trimming cost V 2 bases and J 2 bases, with 7 bases left between them. CDR1 is SGHTA, CDR2 FQGNSA, per germline. The CDR3 DNA follows: TGTGCCAGCAGCTTAAGCGGAACCTACGAGCAGTACTTC. Encoded protein: CASSLSGTYEQYF.

V is TRBV2 and J is TRBJ2-7, with D perhaps TRBD1 (5 bases). Germline CDR1 is SNHLY and CDR2 is FYNNEI. The length of the CDR3 is 16 residues. Trimming pared 2 bases from V and 3 bases from J, leaving 17 bases between. In DNA, the CDR3 is TGTGCCAGCAGTGAATGGTACCGGCAGGGTGGCTACGAGCAGTACTTC. This gives the protein CASSEWYRQGGYEQYF.

The rearrangement joins TRBV30 to TRBJ1-2, with 9 bases matching TRBD1. The length of the CDR3 is 17 residues. V was clipped by 0 bases and J by 2 bases; unmatched bases: 10. Germline assignment: CDR1 GTSNPN and CDR2 SVGIG (reference sequence). CDR3 nucleotide sequence: TGTGCCTGGAGTGTACTGAGGGACAGGGTATTAAACTATGGCTACACCTTC. Protein product: CAWSVLRDRVLNYGYTF.

The chain carries TRBV6-1 and TRBJ1-2; tentatively, D is TRBD1 (5 bases). Germline V lookup: CDR1 MNHNS, CDR2 SASEGT. The V and J ends lost 1 base and 5 bases respectively, with 14 bases between them. The CDR3 consists of 15 residues. CDR3 loop: CASSEEKAGRYGYTF. The CDR3 DNA is TGTGCCAGCAGTGAAGAAAAGGCAGGGAGGTATGGCTACACCTTC.

J is TRBJ2-7 and V is TRBV5-6; weak D call: TRBD1 (5 bases). Germline V gene sequence: CDR1 SGHDT, CDR2 YYEEEE. Trimming took 3 bases from V and 0 from J, leaving 10 bases between them. This CDR3 contains 14 residues. CDR3 sequence: CASSYDSSSYEQYF. DNA of the CDR3: TGTGCCAGCAGCTACGACAGCAGCTCCTACGAGCAGTACTTC.

The chain is built from TRBV7-2 and TRBJ1-3; no clear D gene. This CDR3 contains 13 residues. CDR1 SGHTA and CDR2 FQGNSA come from the germline V gene. The ends were cut back, 1 base at V and 2 bases at J, with 3 bases in the middle. CDR3 residues: CASSLDPGNTIYF. For the CDR3, the DNA is TGTGCCAGCAGCTTAGACCCTGGAAACACCATATATTTT.

The chain employs TRBV5-1 and TRBJ2-5; D perhaps matches TRBD2 (5 bases). The CDR3 is 13 amino acids. CDR1 is SGHRS and CDR2 is YFSETQ in the germline V gene. Trimming removed 5 bases from V and 2 bases from J, with 10 bases in between. CDR3 in DNA: TGCGCCAGCAGATCGGGGTCACAAGAGACCCAGTACTTC. Residues: CASRSGSQETQYF.

This chain connects TRBV11-2 to TRBJ2-7; TRBD2 agrees at 11 bases. Germline V gene data show CDR1 as SGHAT and CDR2 as FQNNGV. The CDR3 is made up of 15 amino acids. V was pared by 5 bases and J by 3 bases, with 6 bases of the junction left unmatched. The CDR3 DNA reads TGTGCCAGCAGCATAGCCGGGACTAGCGGCTACGAGCAGTACTTC. Protein: CASSIAGTSGYEQYF.

DNA for the CDR3: TGTGCCAGTACCATGGGATGGGGAATTGACGAAGCTTTCTTT. Encoded protein: CASTMGWGIDEAFF. This chain uses TRBV19 with TRBJ1-1, with D unresolved. Germline V gene sequence: CDR1 LNHDA, CDR2 SQIVND (reference sequence). The CDR3 has 14 amino acids. Trimming removed 7 bases at V and 8 bases at J, with 20 bases between.

This chain uses TRBV9 with TRBJ2-3, with 10 bases lining up with TRBD2. The germline V gene encodes CDR1 SGDLS and CDR2 YYNGEE. This CDR3 has 16 amino acids. With V trimmed by 1 base and J by 9 bases, 11 bases remained unmatched. CDR3 nucleotide sequence: TGTGCCAGCAGCGTAACCGTAGCGGGGGGCCCAGGAACGCAGTATTTT. It yields the protein CASSVTVAGGPGTQYF.

V and J are TRBV7-9 and TRBJ1-2; 7 nucleotides agree with TRBD1. Germline values: CDR1 SEHNR, CDR2 FQNEAQ (reference sequence). J gave up 6 bases and V 5 bases, and 9 bases lay outside the gene matches. The CDR3 is made up of 14 amino acids. The CDR3 loop is CASSPKLGTDGYTF. CDR3 bases: TGTGCCAGCAGCCCTAAACTAGGGACAGATGGCTACACCTTC.

V usage is TRBV6-6 and J usage is TRBJ2-5; D assignment may be TRBD1 or TRBD2 (7 bases each). The CDR3 is made up of 15 amino acids. Germline V lookup: CDR1 MNHNY, CDR2 SVGAGI (reference sequence). V shed 6 bases and J shed 2 bases, with 16 bases lying between them. This chain's CDR3 is CASSAGGGLQETQYF. CDR3 in DNA: TGTGCCAGCAGCGCAGGGGGAGGGTTACAAGAGACCCAGTACTTC.